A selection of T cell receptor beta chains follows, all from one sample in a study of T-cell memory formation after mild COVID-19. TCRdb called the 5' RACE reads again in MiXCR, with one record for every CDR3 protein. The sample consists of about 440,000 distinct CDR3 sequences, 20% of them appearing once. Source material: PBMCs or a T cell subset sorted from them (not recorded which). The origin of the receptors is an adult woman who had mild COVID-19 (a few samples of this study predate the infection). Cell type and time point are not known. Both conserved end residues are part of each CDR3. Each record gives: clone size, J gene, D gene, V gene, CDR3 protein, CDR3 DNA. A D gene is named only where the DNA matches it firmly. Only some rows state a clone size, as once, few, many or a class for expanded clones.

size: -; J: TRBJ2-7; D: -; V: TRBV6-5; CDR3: CASSYLRDRSYEQYF; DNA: TGTGCCAGCAGTTACCTAAGAGACAGAAGCTACGAGCAGTACTTC
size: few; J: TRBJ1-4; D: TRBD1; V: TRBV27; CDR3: CASSSYPLRDSSLSDNEKLFF; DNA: TGTGCCAGCAGTTCCTACCCGCTCCGGGACAGCTCCCTGTCGGACAATGAAAAACTGTTTTTT
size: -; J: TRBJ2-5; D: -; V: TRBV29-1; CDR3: CSVSGGPNHPQETQYF; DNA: TGCAGCGTTAGTGGGGGGCCGAACCACCCACAAGAGACCCAGTACTTC
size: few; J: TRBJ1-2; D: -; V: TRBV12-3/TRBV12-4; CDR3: CASSWGRGGGYGYTF; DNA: TGTGCCAGCAGTTGGGGCAGGGGAGGAGGCTATGGCTACACCTTC
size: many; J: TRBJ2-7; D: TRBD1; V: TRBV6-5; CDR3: CASSYRDRGYEQYF; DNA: TGTGCCAGCAGTTACAGGGACAGGGGGTACGAGCAGTACTTC
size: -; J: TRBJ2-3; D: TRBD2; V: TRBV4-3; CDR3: CASSQDNLAGVGDTQYF; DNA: TGCGCCAGCAGCCAAGATAACCTAGCGGGAGTAGGAGATACGCAGTATTTT
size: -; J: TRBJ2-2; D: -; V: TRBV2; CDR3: CASRRERNTGELFF; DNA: TGTGCCAGCAGGCGAGAGAGGAACACCGGGGAGCTGTTTTTT
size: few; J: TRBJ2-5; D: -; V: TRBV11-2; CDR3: CASRRDAPQYF; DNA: TGTGCCAGCAGGCGGGATGCTCCCCAGTACTTC
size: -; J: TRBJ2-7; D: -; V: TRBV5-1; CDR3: CASSSPSGEQYF; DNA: TGCGCCAGCAGCTCGCCCTCCGGGGAGCAGTACTTC
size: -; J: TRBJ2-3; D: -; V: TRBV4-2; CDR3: CASSQDPYTQYF; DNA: TGTGCCAGCAGCCAAGACCCCTATACGCAGTATTTT
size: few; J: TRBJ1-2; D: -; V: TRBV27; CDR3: CASSSSGNYGYTF; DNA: TGTGCCAGCAGTTCGTCAGGGAACTATGGCTACACCTTC
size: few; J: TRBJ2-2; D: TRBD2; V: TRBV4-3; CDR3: CASSQYFPGTSGPNTGELFF; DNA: TGCGCCAGCAGCCAATATTTCCCCGGGACTAGCGGGCCGAACACCGGGGAGCTGTTTTTT
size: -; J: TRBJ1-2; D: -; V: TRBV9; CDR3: CASSSPTRGGYTF; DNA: TGTGCCAGCAGCTCCCCAACCAGGGGTGGCTACACCTTC
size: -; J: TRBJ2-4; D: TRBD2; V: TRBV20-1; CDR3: CSASSGTTTKNIQYF; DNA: TGCAGTGCTAGTTCCGGGACTACAACAAAAAACATTCAGTACTTC
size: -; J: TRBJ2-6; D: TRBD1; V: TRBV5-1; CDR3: CASGTGTTGANVLTF; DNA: TGCGCCAGCGGGACAGGGACTACTGGGGCCAACGTCCTGACTTTC
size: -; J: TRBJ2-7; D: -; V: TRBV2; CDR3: CASSVSQTGEQYF; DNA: TGTGCCAGCAGTGTATCTCAAACGGGGGAGCAGTACTTC
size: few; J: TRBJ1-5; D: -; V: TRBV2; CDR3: CASSESGRQPQHF; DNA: TGTGCCAGCAGTGAGTCAGGCCGGCAGCCCCAGCATTTT
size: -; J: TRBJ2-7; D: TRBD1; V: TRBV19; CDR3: CASSISGQGNYEQYF; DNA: TGTGCCAGTAGTATCTCGGGACAGGGAAACTACGAGCAGTACTTC
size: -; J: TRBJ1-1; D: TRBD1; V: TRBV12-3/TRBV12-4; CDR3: CASRNTGQGMNTEAFF; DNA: TGTGCCAGCAGAAATACGGGACAGGGGATGAACACTGAAGCTTTCTTT
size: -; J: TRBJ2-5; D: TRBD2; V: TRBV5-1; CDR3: CASSLGPGLADKTQYF; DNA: TGCGCCAGCAGCTTGGGCCCGGGACTAGCGGATAAGACCCAGTACTTC
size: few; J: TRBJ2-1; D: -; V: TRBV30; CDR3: CAWSVPADEQFF; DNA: TGTGCCTGGAGTGTACCAGCGGATGAGCAGTTCTTC
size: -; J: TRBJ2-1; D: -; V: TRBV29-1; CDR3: CSVVQGNNEQFF; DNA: TGCAGCGTTGTACAGGGAAACAATGAGCAGTTCTTC
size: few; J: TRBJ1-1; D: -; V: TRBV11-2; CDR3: CASSFQLRGAGADGMNTEAFF; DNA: TGTGCCAGCAGCTTCCAGCTCCGGGGGGCAGGGGCCGATGGGATGAACACTGAAGCTTTCTTT
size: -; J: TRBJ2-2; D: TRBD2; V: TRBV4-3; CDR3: CASSQEGLAPTGELFF; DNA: TGCGCCAGCAGCCAAGAGGGACTAGCTCCCACCGGGGAGCTGTTTTTT
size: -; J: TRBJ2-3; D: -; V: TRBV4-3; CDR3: CASSQDIGVYPVGDTQYF; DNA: TGCGCCAGCAGCCAAGATATCGGCGTCTACCCAGTCGGAGATACGCAGTATTTT
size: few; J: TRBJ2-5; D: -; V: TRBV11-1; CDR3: CASSLVRRRVGETQYF; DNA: TGTGCCAGCAGCTTGGTTCGCAGGCGGGTTGGCGAGACCCAGTACTTC
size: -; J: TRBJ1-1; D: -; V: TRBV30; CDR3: CAWSVSGKANTEAFF; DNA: TGTGCCTGGAGTGTAAGCGGGAAGGCGAACACTGAAGCTTTCTTT
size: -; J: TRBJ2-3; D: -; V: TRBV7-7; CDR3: CASSRRGQPGDTQYF; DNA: TGTGCCAGCAGCCGCAGGGGACAACCGGGAGATACGCAGTATTTT
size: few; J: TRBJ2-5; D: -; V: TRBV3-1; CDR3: CASSQDNAAETRETQYF; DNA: TGTGCCAGCAGCCAAGATAACGCGGCGGAGACAAGAGAGACCCAGTACTTC
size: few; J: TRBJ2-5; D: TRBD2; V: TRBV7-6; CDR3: CASSYSGLAGVGAQYF; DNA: TGTGCCAGCAGTTACTCGGGACTAGCGGGAGTTGGGGCCCAGTACTTC
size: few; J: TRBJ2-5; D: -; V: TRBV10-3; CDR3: CAISSRGETQYF; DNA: TGTGCCATCAGCTCTAGGGGAGAGACCCAGTACTTC
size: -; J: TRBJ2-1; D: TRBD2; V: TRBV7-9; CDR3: CASSPGTSGGTGDNEQFF; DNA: TGTGCCAGCAGCCCAGGGACTAGCGGCGGAACTGGAGACAATGAGCAGTTCTTC
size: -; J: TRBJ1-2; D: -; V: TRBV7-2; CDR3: CASSPRAPGYTF; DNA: TGTGCCAGCAGCCCCCGCGCGCCTGGCTACACCTTC
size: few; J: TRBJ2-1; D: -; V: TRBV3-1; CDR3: CASSQDLGTTQQFF; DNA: TGTGCCAGCAGCCAAGATCTAGGCACGACCCAGCAGTTCTTC
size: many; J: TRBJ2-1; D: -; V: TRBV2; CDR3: CASSGYFDNEQFF; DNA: TGTGCCAGCAGTGGGTACTTCGACAATGAGCAGTTCTTC
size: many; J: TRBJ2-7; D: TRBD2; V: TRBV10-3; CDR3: CAISDPGLASYEQYF; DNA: TGTGCCATCAGTGATCCGGGACTAGCGTCCTACGAGCAGTACTTC
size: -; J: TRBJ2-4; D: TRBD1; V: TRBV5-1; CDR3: CASSLEGTGGGKNIQYF; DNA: TGCGCCAGCAGCTTGGAAGGGACAGGGGGCGGCAAAAACATTCAGTACTTC
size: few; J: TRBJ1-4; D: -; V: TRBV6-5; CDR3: CASSYPLLGGSLGEKLFF; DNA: TGTGCCAGCAGTTACCCCCTCCTCGGAGGGAGTCTTGGGGAAAAACTGTTTTTT
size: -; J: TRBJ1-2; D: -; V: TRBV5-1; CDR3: CASSLERQDRGYTF; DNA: TGCGCCAGCAGCTTGGAAAGACAAGACCGGGGCTACACCTTC